The 14 T cell receptor beta chains below come from one sample, sequenced in a study of blood T cell repertoires in COVID-19. This table comes from immunoSEQ multiplex PCR, and its TCRdb copy is limited to in-frame clones, with some not included. The sample comprises roughly 160,000 clones, roughly 84% of which are singletons, and about 10% rests with the top ten. The source material was peripheral blood. Receptors were obtained from a woman aged 80 or over with active or convalescent COVID-19.

The CDR3 protein is CASSLVGGSRDEQFF. The CDR3 DNA reads TGTGCCAGCAGTTTAGTGGGCGGGAGTAGGGATGAGCAGTTCTTC. The chain recombines TRBV27 with TRBJ2-1, with 7 nucleotides matching TRBD2. Germline trimming cut 2 bases from V and 8 bases from J; bases unmatched to any gene: 9. Germline CDR1 reads MNHEY; CDR2 reads SMNVEV (reference sequence). The CDR3 sequence is 15 residues long.

The chain combines TRBV5-6 with TRBJ2-3; TRBD1 might be the D (5 bases). Trimming took off 2 bases at V and 0 bases at J, with 7 bases between the two ends. Germline CDR1 and CDR2: SGHDT and YYEEEE. The CDR3 spans 14 residues. The CDR3 is CASSFWGSTDTQYF. As DNA, the CDR3 is TGTGCCAGCAGCTTCTGGGGCAGCACAGATACGCAGTATTTT.

The rearrangement uses TRBV15 and TRBJ1-3, with TRBD1 matching over 7 bases. From germline, CDR1 is LNHNV and CDR2 YYDKDF (reference sequence). The CDR3 consists of 15 residues. The V segment lost 2 bases and the J segment 6 bases; nucleotides outside the gene matches: 7. CDR3: CATSRPPGTANTIYF. The CDR3 DNA sequence: TGTGCCACCAGCAGACCACCGGGGACAGCAAACACCATATATTTT.

This clone has just a few counts. This chain uses TRBV7-9 with TRBJ1-1, with unresolved D. CDR1 is SEHNR, CDR2 FQNEAQ, per germline (reference sequence). The CDR3 spans 14 residues. Trimming shortened V by 3 bases and J by 3 bases, and 11 bases separated the two germline ends. The CDR3: CASSFQTPYTEAFF. Written as DNA, the CDR3 is TGTGCCAGCAGCTTCCAGACACCATACACTGAAGCTTTCTTT.

V usage is TRBV28 and J usage is TRBJ2-7; the match to TRBD1 covers 8 bases. J lost 1 base, V lost 1 base, and 3 bases had no gene match. The CDR3 sequence is 15 residues long. From germline, CDR1 is MDHEN and CDR2 SYDVKM. The CDR3 sequence: CASSLLGQGSYEQYF. DNA of the CDR3: TGTGCCAGCAGTTTATTAGGACAGGGTTCCTACGAGCAGTACTTC.

This clone was seen only a few times. The DNA of the CDR3 is TGTGCCAGCAGCTTGGGAGCAGGGGCCACTGAAGCTTTCTTT. Translating gives CASSLGAGATEAFF. The chain uses TRBV5-6 and TRBJ1-1; D perhaps matches TRBD1 (6 bases). The CDR3 is made up of 14 amino acids. Trimming left V 0 bases short and J 4 bases short, with 10 bases between. The germline gives CDR1 SGHDT, CDR2 YYEEEE.

The rearrangement joins TRBV7-2 to TRBJ1-1, with D hard to call. The CDR3 runs to 13 residues. Trimming cost V 5 bases and J 6 bases, with 13 bases left between them. Germline CDR1 and CDR2: SGHTA and FQGNSA. Here the CDR3 reads CASSPTSYAEAFF. CDR3 nucleotide sequence: TGTGCCAGCAGCCCGACATCTTACGCTGAAGCTTTCTTT.

The genes are TRBV7-3 and TRBJ2-1; D gene ambiguous. This CDR3 has 14 residues. Trimming left V 8 bases short and J 3 bases short, with 14 bases between. The V gene's germline CDR1 is SGHTA and CDR2 FQGTGA. CDR3 in DNA: TGTGCCAGCGGCCTCAATGGTAACTACAATGAGCAGTTCTTC. Residues: CASGLNGNYNEQFF.

This chain joins TRBV5-1 and TRBJ1-1; D gene ambiguous. CDR1 is SGHRS and CDR2 is YFSETQ in the germline V gene. Trimming stripped 0 bases from V and 1 base from J, with 7 bases between. This CDR3 is built from 14 residues. The CDR3, as DNA: TGCGCCAGCAGCTTGGGGAGCGCGAACACTGAAGCTTTCTTT. Amino acid sequence: CASSLGSANTEAFF.

J is TRBJ2-5 and V is TRBV2, with 8 bases aligning to TRBD1. V dropped 8 bases and J dropped 1; count of bases not matched to a gene: 9. Germline V gives CDR1 SNHLY, CDR2 FYNNEI. This CDR3 region has 15 residues. The DNA of the CDR3 is TGTGCCAGCTGGGCCCCAGGGGGCCGCCAAGAGACCCAGTACTTC. This codes for CASWAPGGRQETQYF.

The V and J genes are TRBV5-1 and TRBJ2-6; D may be TRBD1 (5 bases). Germline values: CDR1 SGHRS, CDR2 YFSETQ. V lost 1 base, J lost 10 bases, and 15 bases lay in between. The CDR3 consists of 15 residues. In DNA form, the CDR3 reads TGCGCCAGCAGCTTGTCGTTAGGGGATTTGAACGTCCTGACTTTC. Encoded protein: CASSLSLGDLNVLTF.

V is TRBV3-1 (or the pseudogene TRBV3-2) and J is TRBJ2-7; D is possibly TRBD2 (6 bases). The germline V gene has CDR1 LGHDT and CDR2 YNNKEL (reference sequence). The CDR3 contains 16 residues. The V end was cut by 1 base, the J end by 0 bases, with 13 bases between. The CDR3: CASSQAGAISSYEQYF. CDR3 nucleotide sequence: TGTGCCAGCAGCCAAGCGGGAGCAATTAGCTCCTACGAGCAGTACTTC.

This chain links TRBV6-1 with TRBJ2-1, with TRBD1 identical over 9 bases. The ends lost 2 bases at V and 7 bases at J; junction bases unmatched: 12. Germline CDR1 reads MNHNS; CDR2 reads SASEGT. The CDR3 totals 17 residues. The CDR3 protein is CASSEKVIGQGRNEQFF. The CDR3 DNA is TGTGCCAGCAGTGAAAAAGTGATAGGACAGGGGAGAAATGAGCAGTTCTTC.

The chain has TRBV28 and TRBJ1-1; 7 bases fit TRBD1. This CDR3 spans 14 amino acids. After removal of 8 bases from V and 5 bases from J, the junction contained 11 bases not matched to a gene. CDR1 is MDHEN, CDR2 SYDVKM, per germline. CDR3 protein: CASGRDSRGTEAFF. The CDR3, as DNA: TGTGCCAGCGGCCGGGACAGCCGAGGGACTGAAGCTTTCTTT. Supplemented by reference TRBV28 and TRBJ1-1, the full variable domain reads DVKVTQSSRYLVKRTGEKVFLECVQDMDHENMFWYRQDPGLGLRLIYFSYDVKMKEKGDIPEGYSVSREKKERFSLILESASTNQTSMYLCASGRDSRGTEAFFGQGTRLTVV.